One sample yielded the 10 T cell receptor beta chains listed below, sequenced in a study of identical twins. TCRdb fed the 5' RACE reads into MiXCR, producing one record per CDR3 protein. This table has 650,000 to 750,000 distinct CDR3 sequences, 21% appearing once. This sample was shared with a second study, whose subject was T cells expressing NK-cell markers.

The sequencing input was PBMCs. Receptor source: a woman aged 18-29 years in good health.

This clonotype occurred many times. The V call is TRBV11-2, the J call TRBJ2-7; D possibly uses TRBD1 or TRBD2 (6 bases each). The CDR3 sequence is 13 residues long. Germline V gene sequence: CDR1 SGHAT, CDR2 FQNNGV. Deletions cut 4 bases from V and 3 bases from J, with 10 bases between. In nucleotides, the CDR3 is TGTGCCAGCAGCTGGGGGGCCAGCTACGAGCAGTACTTC. Protein: CASSWGASYEQYF.

The chain carries TRBV7-2 and TRBJ2-1; 7 nucleotides agree with TRBD2. The junction had 2 bases not matched to a gene; V was cut back by 3 bases and J by 9 bases. Germline V gives CDR1 SGHTA, CDR2 FQGNSA. The CDR3 is 12 amino acids. In DNA form, the CDR3 reads TGTGCCAGCAGCTTGAGGGAGGGTGAGCAGTTCTTC. The encoded protein is CASSLREGEQFF.

This clonotype was observed a handful of times. The gene calls are TRBV7-8 and TRBJ2-7; perhaps TRBD2 as D (5 bases). Trimming took off 1 base at V and 9 bases at J, with 22 bases between the two ends. This CDR3 is 16 amino acids long. The germline V gene encodes CDR1 SGHVS and CDR2 FQNEAQ. CDR3 sequence reads: CASSLVGGTTSLWQYF. In DNA form, the CDR3 reads TGTGCCAGCAGCTTAGTAGGAGGAACTACGAGTTTATGGCAGTACTTC.

The chain has TRBV6-1 and TRBJ2-7; tentatively, D is TRBD1 (6 bases). The germline V and J ends were trimmed by 6 bases and 2 bases, with 17 bases remaining between them. CDR1 is MNHNS and CDR2 is SASEGT in the germline V gene. This CDR3 is built from 15 residues. The CDR3 here is CASSQSPGAAYEQYF. CDR3 bases: TGTGCCAGCAGCCAATCACCAGGGGCGGCCTACGAGCAGTACTTC.

A few counts support this clonotype. The genes are TRBV20-1 and TRBJ2-3; the match to TRBD2 covers 10 bases. The V and J ends lost 6 bases and 5 bases, in that order; junction bases with no gene match: 5. In germline, CDR1 is DFQATT, CDR2 SNEGSKA (reference sequence). The CDR3 runs to 13 residues. CDR3 coding DNA: TGCAGTGCAACGGGACTAGCGTTAGATACGCAGTATTTT. The encoded protein is CSATGLALDTQYF.

This chain links TRBV4-2 with TRBJ2-3; 7 nucleotides match TRBD2. The J segment lost 5 bases and the V segment lost 3 bases, leaving 2 bases of the junction unmatched. The germline CDR1 and CDR2 sequences are LGHNA and YNFKEQ. The CDR3 extends over 13 amino acids. The CDR3 spells CASSHASGDTQYF. The CDR3 DNA is TGTGCCAGCAGCCATGCTAGCGGAGATACGCAGTATTTT.

In its sample, this clonotype was seen a few times. The rearrangement joins TRBV9 to TRBJ2-7; 8 bases are a match to TRBD2. The CDR3 has 16 residues. V lost 0 bases to trimming and J lost 7 bases; unmatched junction nucleotides: 12. Looked up from germline, CDR1 is SGDLS and CDR2 is YYNGEE. CDR3 in DNA: TGTGCCAGCAGCGTAGCGGGAGGGCCCTCTGGAGATGAGCAGTACTTC. Translation: CASSVAGGPSGDEQYF.

The chain joins TRBV5-1 to TRBJ2-1, with D tentatively TRBD1 (6 bases). CDR3 length: 15 amino acids. V was clipped by 3 bases and J by 3 bases, with 13 bases between them. Germline V gene lookup returns CDR1 SGHRS and CDR2 YFSETQ. CDR3 region: CASSSDRLVYNEQFF. The CDR3 DNA reads TGCGCCAGCAGCTCCGACAGGTTGGTCTACAATGAGCAGTTCTTC.

This clonotype has just a few counts. This chain links TRBV20-1 with TRBJ2-3; TRBD2 agrees at 8 bases. The germline V gene encodes CDR1 DFQATT and CDR2 SNEGSKA (reference sequence). The J segment lost 0 bases and the V segment lost 6 bases, leaving 8 bases of the junction unmatched. The CDR3 length is 15 residues. In DNA, the CDR3 is TGCAGTGCCCCTTTCGGGGGGGGCAGCACAGATACGCAGTATTTT. It encodes CSAPFGGGSTDTQYF.

The rearrangement joins TRBV19 to TRBJ2-5; D ambiguous. V lost 5 bases and J lost 1, with 8 bases in between. Germline V gene lookup returns CDR1 LNHDA and CDR2 SQIVND (reference sequence). CDR3 size: 13 residues. This chain's CDR3 is CASSRVRQETQYF. CDR3 sequence (DNA): TGTGCCAGTAGTCGAGTACGCCAAGAGACCCAGTACTTC.